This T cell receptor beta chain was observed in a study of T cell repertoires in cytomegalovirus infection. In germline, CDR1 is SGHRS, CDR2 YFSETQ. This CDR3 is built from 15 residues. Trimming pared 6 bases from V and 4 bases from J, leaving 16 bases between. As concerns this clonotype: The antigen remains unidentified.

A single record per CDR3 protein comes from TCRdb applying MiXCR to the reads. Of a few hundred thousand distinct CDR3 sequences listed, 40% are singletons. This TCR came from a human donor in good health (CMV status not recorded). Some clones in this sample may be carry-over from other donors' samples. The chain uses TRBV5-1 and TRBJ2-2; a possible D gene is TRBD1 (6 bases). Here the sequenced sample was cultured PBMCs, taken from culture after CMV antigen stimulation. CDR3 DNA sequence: TGCGCCAGCAAAGGTCAGGACAGTCGCACCGGGGAGCTGTTTTTT. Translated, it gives CASKGQDSRTGELFF.